The clone carrying this T cell receptor beta chain was recorded once. This may come from a read error, since a much larger clone is one base off. TCR beta CDR3 regions were amplified from RNA transcripts. The library came from an HTBI-primed first-round RT-PCR and a second-round multiplex PCR. Via MiXCR, TCRdb re-called the multiplex PCR reads, giving one row per CDR3 protein. The sample records roughly 60,000 distinct CDR3 sequences, more than 40% being singletons. This entry is derived from a study of Graves' ophthalmopathy and Graves' hyperthyroidism. The CDR3 runs to 16 residues. From germline, CDR1 is LGHDT and CDR2 YNNKEL (reference sequence).

The sequence came from an adult woman with Graves' ophthalmopathy. The sequencing sample was made of peripheral blood. The chain links TRBV3-1 to TRBJ1-2, with a possible D match to TRBD1 (5 bases). In nucleotides, the CDR3 is TGTGCCAGCAGCCACACGGGGCTGGGCCCTAACTATGGCTGCACCTTC. This sequence encodes CASSHTGLGPNYGCTF.